These T cell receptor beta chains were read from a single sample in a study of T cells after posttransplantation cyclophosphamide. Using immunoSEQ multiplex PCR, the repertoire was profiled, and TCRdb retains in-frame clones only, with some absent. The sample shows 30,000 to 50,000 clones, none of them appearing just once. Specimen: PBMCs. All receptors derive from a woman aged 45 to 65 in good health and a related stem cell transplant donor. Both conserved end residues are part of each CDR3. The order of the fields is clone size, J gene, D gene, V gene, CDR3 length, CDR3 DNA, CDR3 protein. The D gene is left open where the match is weak. Some rows mark clone size as missing; the rest say once, few, many or name a class of expanded clone.

clone_size: many
j_call: TRBJ2-1
d_call: TRBD1
v_call: TRBV7-7
cdr3_length: 14
cdr3_nt: TGTGCCAGCAGCTCCTCGACAGGGCCCAATGAGCAGTTCTTC
cdr3_aa: CASSSSTGPNEQFF

clone_size: many
j_call: TRBJ1-5
d_call: TRBD1
v_call: TRBV16
cdr3_length: 14
cdr3_nt: TGTGCCAGCAGCCCCACAGGGGCCAATCAGCCCCAGCATTTT
cdr3_aa: CASSPTGANQPQHF

clone_size: many
j_call: TRBJ1-6
d_call: TRBD1
v_call: TRBV11-2
cdr3_length: 15
cdr3_nt: TGTGCCAGCAGCCCCCGGACAGGGCTTAATTCACCCCTCCACTTT
cdr3_aa: CASSPRTGLNSPLHF

clone_size: many
j_call: TRBJ1-2
d_call: TRBD1
v_call: TRBV18
cdr3_length: 14
cdr3_nt: TGTGCCAGCTCACCTATACTGGACAGGGGAGGCTACACCTTC
cdr3_aa: CASSPILDRGGYTF

clone_size: few
j_call: TRBJ2-1
d_call: .
v_call: TRBV13
cdr3_length: 18
cdr3_nt: TGTGCCAGCAGCTCGTATTACCAGGACGGGAGCTCCTACAATGAGCAGTTCTTC
cdr3_aa: CASSSYYQDGSSYNEQFF

clone_size: many
j_call: TRBJ2-5
d_call: .
v_call: TRBV7-9
cdr3_length: 15
cdr3_nt: TGTGCCAGCTCCGATAGGGAGGGGGGGCAAGAGACCCAGTACTTC
cdr3_aa: CASSDREGGQETQYF

clone_size: many
j_call: TRBJ2-1
d_call: TRBD2
v_call: TRBV7-3
cdr3_length: 17
cdr3_nt: TGTGCCAGCAGGCGACTACCTCCGGCGGGGGGGCCAGATGAGCAGTTCTTC
cdr3_aa: CASRRLPPAGGPDEQFF

clone_size: many
j_call: TRBJ2-3
d_call: .
v_call: TRBV5-5
cdr3_length: 14
cdr3_nt: TGTGCCAGCAGCTTGGACAGGGGCACAGATACGCAGTATTTT
cdr3_aa: CASSLDRGTDTQYF

clone_size: many
j_call: TRBJ2-7
d_call: TRBD2
v_call: TRBV9
cdr3_length: 14
cdr3_nt: TGTGCCAGCAGCGCTCCGGCGGGGAGGGACGAGCAGTACTTC
cdr3_aa: CASSAPAGRDEQYF

clone_size: many
j_call: TRBJ1-1
d_call: .
v_call: TRBV28
cdr3_length: 14
cdr3_nt: TGTGCCAGCAGTCTACGAGACAGGCTCACTGAAGCTTTCTTT
cdr3_aa: CASSLRDRLTEAFF

clone_size: many
j_call: TRBJ1-4
d_call: .
v_call: TRBV7-2
cdr3_length: 13
cdr3_nt: TGTGCCAGCAGCTTGGAGCCTAATGAAAAACTGTTTTTT
cdr3_aa: CASSLEPNEKLFF

clone_size: few
j_call: TRBJ1-2
d_call: TRBD1
v_call: TRBV28
cdr3_length: 18
cdr3_nt: TGTGCCAGCAGTTACTTCCCGAGAAGACAGGGGGGTAACTATGGCTACACCTTC
cdr3_aa: CASSYFPRRQGGNYGYTF

clone_size: many
j_call: TRBJ2-7
d_call: TRBD2
v_call: TRBV28
cdr3_length: 15
cdr3_nt: TGTGCCAGCAGCGCTCATGGGGGGGGCTCCTACGAGCAGTACTTC
cdr3_aa: CASSAHGGGSYEQYF

clone_size: many
j_call: TRBJ2-3
d_call: .
v_call: TRBV7-8
cdr3_length: 14
cdr3_nt: TGTGCCAGCAGCTTAGATGGCAGCACAGATACGCAGTATTTT
cdr3_aa: CASSLDGSTDTQYF

clone_size: few
j_call: TRBJ2-7
d_call: .
v_call: TRBV28
cdr3_length: 13
cdr3_nt: TGTGCCACCACGTCCGGGATCTCCTACGAGCAGTACTTC
cdr3_aa: CATTSGISYEQYF

clone_size: many
j_call: TRBJ1-3
d_call: TRBD1
v_call: TRBV19
cdr3_length: 18
cdr3_nt: TGTGCCAGTAGTATCCGCATCACTCAGGGGGCGCCTGGAAACACCATATATTTT
cdr3_aa: CASSIRITQGAPGNTIYF

clone_size: .
j_call: TRBJ1-6
d_call: .
v_call: TRBV6-1
cdr3_length: 15
cdr3_nt: TGTGCCAGCAGCCCTTACGGGGGAGATAATTCACCCCTCCACTTT
cdr3_aa: CASSPYGGDNSPLHF

clone_size: many
j_call: TRBJ2-5
d_call: .
v_call: TRBV19
cdr3_length: 15
cdr3_nt: TGTGCCAGTAGTATAGTAACTACCGACCGGAAGACCCAGTACTTC
cdr3_aa: CASSIVTTDRKTQYF

clone_size: many
j_call: TRBJ2-7
d_call: TRBD1
v_call: TRBV19
cdr3_length: 15
cdr3_nt: TGTGCCAGTAGCAACATACAGGGGGCTCTGTACGAGCAGTACTTC
cdr3_aa: CASSNIQGALYEQYF

clone_size: many
j_call: TRBJ1-6
d_call: TRBD1
v_call: TRBV28
cdr3_length: 17
cdr3_nt: TGTGCCATTCAAACGGACCGGACAGGGGAGAAGGATTCACCCCTCCACTTT
cdr3_aa: CAIQTDRTGEKDSPLHF

clone_size: many
j_call: TRBJ1-1
d_call: TRBD1
v_call: TRBV9
cdr3_length: 17
cdr3_nt: TGTGCCAGCAGCGCGAACCAATGGACAGGGCCGAACACTGAAGCTTTCTTT
cdr3_aa: CASSANQWTGPNTEAFF

clone_size: many
j_call: TRBJ2-5
d_call: TRBD1
v_call: TRBV2
cdr3_length: 15
cdr3_nt: TGTGTCACCCGCTACCAGGGACAGATTCAAGAGACCCAGTACTTC
cdr3_aa: CVTRYQGQIQETQYF

clone_size: many
j_call: TRBJ1-1
d_call: .
v_call: TRBV7-2
cdr3_length: 14
cdr3_nt: TGTGCCAGCAGCTTACAGGGATCGCCCTTTGAAGCTTTCTTT
cdr3_aa: CASSLQGSPFEAFF

clone_size: many
j_call: TRBJ2-7
d_call: TRBD1
v_call: TRBV5-1
cdr3_length: 16
cdr3_nt: TGCGCCAGCAGCCTAACAACCGGGACAGGGTCCTACGAGCAGTACTTC
cdr3_aa: CASSLTTGTGSYEQYF

clone_size: .
j_call: TRBJ1-2
d_call: TRBD1
v_call: TRBV9
cdr3_length: 15
cdr3_nt: TGTGCCAGCAGCGGGACAGGGGACCCCGACTATGGCTACACCTTC
cdr3_aa: CASSGTGDPDYGYTF

clone_size: many
j_call: TRBJ2-1
d_call: .
v_call: TRBV7-3
cdr3_length: 16
cdr3_nt: TGTGCCAGCAGCTTGGCATCGGGTAGCTCCTACAATGAGCAGTTCTTC
cdr3_aa: CASSLASGSSYNEQFF

clone_size: many
j_call: TRBJ2-7
d_call: TRBD1
v_call: TRBV27
cdr3_length: 12
cdr3_nt: TGTGCCAGCAAAGGGGGCCCCTACGAGCAGTACTTC
cdr3_aa: CASKGGPYEQYF

clone_size: many
j_call: TRBJ2-1
d_call: TRBD1
v_call: TRBV28
cdr3_length: 14
cdr3_nt: TGTGCCAGCAGCGGACAGGGAGTTTACAATGAGCAGTTCTTC
cdr3_aa: CASSGQGVYNEQFF

clone_size: many
j_call: TRBJ2-1
d_call: TRBD2
v_call: TRBV2
cdr3_length: 15
cdr3_nt: TGTGCCAGCAGCACGGGACTAGCGGGGGGAAATGAGCAGTTCTTC
cdr3_aa: CASSTGLAGGNEQFF

clone_size: .
j_call: TRBJ2-5
d_call: TRBD1
v_call: TRBV28
cdr3_length: 14
cdr3_nt: TGTGCCAGCAGTGGGGACAGGGGTTACGAGACCCAGTACTTC
cdr3_aa: CASSGDRGYETQYF

clone_size: many
j_call: TRBJ1-1
d_call: .
v_call: TRBV2
cdr3_length: 13
cdr3_nt: TGTGCCAGCGGTGAGAGGGAGTACACTGAAGCTTTCTTT
cdr3_aa: CASGEREYTEAFF

clone_size: many
j_call: TRBJ2-7
d_call: TRBD1
v_call: TRBV20-1
cdr3_length: 11
cdr3_nt: TGCAGTGCTATGACAGGGTACGAGCAGTACTTC
cdr3_aa: CSAMTGYEQYF

clone_size: many
j_call: TRBJ2-7
d_call: .
v_call: TRBV27
cdr3_length: 14
cdr3_nt: TGTGCCAGCAGTCTTCGACAGGAGAACTACGAGCAGTACTTC
cdr3_aa: CASSLRQENYEQYF

clone_size: many
j_call: TRBJ2-2
d_call: .
v_call: TRBV7-8
cdr3_length: 16
cdr3_nt: TGTGCCAGCAGCCCTTACAGGATTTCGAACACCGGGGAGCTGTTTTTT
cdr3_aa: CASSPYRISNTGELFF

clone_size: many
j_call: TRBJ2-3
d_call: .
v_call: TRBV11-3
cdr3_length: 17
cdr3_nt: TGTGCCAGCAGTCAAGGGGGGGGATTATATCAGAAAGATACGCAGTATTTT
cdr3_aa: CASSQGGGLYQKDTQYF

clone_size: many
j_call: TRBJ2-1
d_call: .
v_call: TRBV19
cdr3_length: 14
cdr3_nt: TGTGCCAGTAGATCAGGGGAAAGGGTAGGTGAGCAGTTCTTC
cdr3_aa: CASRSGERVGEQFF

clone_size: many
j_call: TRBJ2-2
d_call: TRBD1
v_call: TRBV27
cdr3_length: 17
cdr3_nt: TGTGCCAGCAGTACCTCGTTGATACAGGGGAGTGGCGGGGAGCTGTTTTTT
cdr3_aa: CASSTSLIQGSGGELFF

clone_size: many
j_call: TRBJ1-6
d_call: TRBD1
v_call: TRBV28
cdr3_length: 19
cdr3_nt: TGTGCCAGCGGCAGAGGGGTGACAGGGGACCTCTCAAATAATTCACCCCTCCACTTT
cdr3_aa: CASGRGVTGDLSNNSPLHF

clone_size: many
j_call: TRBJ2-2
d_call: TRBD2
v_call: TRBV30
cdr3_length: 12
cdr3_nt: TGTGCCTGGAGTTGGACTAGCGGGGAGCTGTTTTTT
cdr3_aa: CAWSWTSGELFF

clone_size: many
j_call: TRBJ1-1
d_call: .
v_call: TRBV15
cdr3_length: 14
cdr3_nt: TGTGCCACCGGGGTAGCGCGCATGAACACTGAAGCTTTCTTT
cdr3_aa: CATGVARMNTEAFF

clone_size: many
j_call: TRBJ1-4
d_call: .
v_call: TRBV11-2
cdr3_length: 15
cdr3_nt: TGTGCCAGCAGCTTAGGGTTCTTAGGCGGTGAAAAACTGTTTTTT
cdr3_aa: CASSLGFLGGEKLFF

clone_size: many
j_call: TRBJ1-2
d_call: .
v_call: TRBV29-1
cdr3_length: 12
cdr3_nt: TGCAGCGTTGCCACAGGACACTATGGCTACACCTTC
cdr3_aa: CSVATGHYGYTF

clone_size: many
j_call: TRBJ2-2
d_call: .
v_call: TRBV7-6
cdr3_length: 16
cdr3_nt: TGTGCCAGCAGCCCTAATGGGGGGGCGGACACCGGGGAGCTGTTTTTT
cdr3_aa: CASSPNGGADTGELFF

clone_size: many
j_call: TRBJ1-2
d_call: .
v_call: TRBV5-1
cdr3_length: 16
cdr3_nt: TGCGCCAGCAGCTTGGCCGGATTGAGGTCAGGGGCTGGCTACACCTTC
cdr3_aa: CASSLAGLRSGAGYTF

clone_size: many
j_call: TRBJ1-6
d_call: .
v_call: TRBV27
cdr3_length: 15
cdr3_nt: TGTGCCAGCAGTTTATTTAGCTCCTATAATTCACCCCTCCACTTT
cdr3_aa: CASSLFSSYNSPLHF